Below, one TCR beta chain is given with its context. Its antigen is not yet known. Per-base quality was not reported, and no clone a single base away is much larger than it. The cohort was made up of roughly 670 healthy bone marrow donors. Cohort members were all nominally healthy when sampled, although unrecorded immune exposures were likely present. The donor tested CMV seropositive, placing the donor among the 250 to 350 seropositive members of the cohort. Each donor provided a peripheral blood sample, and peripheral blood mononuclear cells were used for TCR beta sequencing. Genomic DNA was extracted from the blood cell samples with the Qiagen DNeasy Blood Extraction Kit. This entry comes from a study of cytomegalovirus exposure and HLA in healthy donors (dated by TCRdb to about 2017). Regarding the complete study: An earlier analysis of about 560 of the donors reported roughly 300 Gb of sequence data and 117 million unique TCR beta sequences obtained from around 180 million T cells. An early release that covered fewer than 750 HLA-typed donors contained approximately 300 gigabases of sequencing data and tens of millions of unique TCR sequences. Among the roughly 390 genotyped donors, more than 70% belonged to the genetic ancestry cluster associated with self-reported Caucasian donors. The study aimed to test whether cataloging public T cell receptors could reveal signatures of past pathogen exposure. The study used immunosequencing to profile the T cell repertoires of hundreds of subjects and linked those repertoires to cytomegalovirus serostatus. In addition to the first cohort of hundreds of subjects, a separate validation cohort of 120 different subjects was used. The study combined high-throughput TCR immunosequencing, statistical association of individual TCRs with disease status, and machine learning to predict cytomegalovirus infection status. A later analysis re-analyzed previously published TCR beta repertoires from roughly 600 donors and added high-resolution HLA genotyping to study TCR occurrence patterns. The later analysis used no new phenotypic data to find candidate immune exposures, relying instead on TCR beta sequences and their occurrence across donors. An earlier analysis of 587 of the donors used high-throughput TCR beta sequencing to judge whether each TCR beta V gene segment behaved as functional or pseudogenic. Donor age, sex, ethnicity and CMV serostatus were compiled together with the repertoire data. In a later genetic analysis, genome-wide SNP genotypes for about 55% of the roughly 700 donors were used, and that subset was treated as a discovery cohort. All discovery cohort repertoires had been generated using a single sequencing platform. HLA typing included class I and class II loci at four-digit resolution. The number of donors typed differed by locus, with about 620-630 for A, B, C, DRB1 and DQB1, around 500 for DQA1, about 610 for DPA1, and roughly 450 for DPB1. Several DR-DQ haplotypes were treated as single units for association and clustering because of strong linkage in the cohort. Among about 370 genotyped donors of the cohort, an average of approximately 200,000 unique TCR beta nucleotide sequences was sequenced per donor, of which 15% to 20% were non-productive.

The V end gives up 5 bases and the J end 3 bases, leaving 9 bases in the junction not matched to a gene. The CDR3, cysteine through phenylalanine, is 15 amino acids long. The retained sequence is limited to the CDR3, 45 bases, with the frame set at the first base. The CDR1 and CDR2 encoded by the germline V gene are MDHEN and SYDVKM. Study-level results and caveats: In a later analysis, TCR association rates were found to vary across HLA loci, with the most associated TCRs seen for DRB1 alleles and the fewest for HLA-C alleles. The only immune exposure information available for the cohort was CMV serostatus. A later analysis associated 15,000 or so TCR beta sequences with specific HLA alleles at a false discovery rate of 0.05. Strong co-occurrence of HLA alleles, especially DR and DQ, made assigning TCR associations to individual alleles difficult. Several of the top co-occurrence clusters appeared to be linked to parvovirus B19, influenza, CMV and Epstein-Barr virus, according to a later analysis. Because counts were too low, approximately 18 rarely observed V segments, including chromosome 9 orphons, were excluded from the earlier analysis of 500 to 700 of the donors. Some IMGT-functional V segments, including TRBV6-2 and TRBV6-3, could not be distinguished by the 87-base-pair reads and were therefore excluded. Across donors, most TCR sequences were observed very rarely, whereas some public TCRs were present in many individuals. Cytomegalovirus status was reported to be diagnosed by the classifier with high specificity and sensitivity in both the original and validation cohorts. A later analysis found that HLA-associated TCR beta chains were more clonally expanded and had lower generation probabilities than equally common non-associated chains. Correlated functional status among segregating V segments might be attributable to linkage disequilibrium, but an unknown experimental factor could not be ruled out. A few of the identified cytomegalovirus-associated TCR beta chains were confirmed in vitro to be specific for cytomegalovirus antigens. Only TCR beta chains were sequenced in this cohort, and the absence of alpha or paired-chain data limited detectable features. The study gave a list of around 170 TCR beta chains associated with cytomegalovirus. The authors suggested that the approach could potentially be generalized to other disease states and immunological phenotypes. Compared with the approximately 670-donor mean, donors in an Asian-associated ancestry cluster had fewer N-insertions in productive TCRs, according to a later genetic analysis. In a later genetic analysis, a missense DCLRE1C variant was associated with V-gene and J-gene trimming of TCR beta chains, and the association was replicated in an independent cohort. Presence/absence analyses assumed roughly uniform sequencing depth across donors, an assumption that may not hold. A cluster of highly shared sequence variants was judged likely to be a technical artifact of the sequencing pipeline. A later analysis found that most CMV-associated TCR beta chains appeared HLA-restricted, with HLA associations seemingly driven largely by CMV exposure. A further reported finding was that TCR beta sequences accurately predicted the HLA-A and HLA-B alleles for most subjects in the first cohort. Because HLA typing was missing for some donors at each locus, association tests included only the typed subset. An earlier analysis of approximately 500 of the donors showed that most TCR beta V segments appeared in productive rearrangements either about 90% or about 30% of the time, which broadly matched IMGT annotations.

The library was produced with the immunoSEQ multiplex PCR assay. The multiplex PCR relied on a mix of 60 forward primers for TCR Vbeta segments and 13 reverse primers for TCR Jbeta segments. The CDR3 region of rearranged TCR beta genes was amplified from genomic DNA with a multiplex PCR assay. On the Illumina HiSeq System, the amplified TCR beta libraries were sequenced as 87-base-pair reads. The authors' analysis ran thus. A later analysis counted about 76 million unique TCR beta chains across the 500 to 850 repertoires, and roughly 9.9 million of these chains were shared by at least two donors. A nearest-neighbor algorithm error-corrected the raw reads and collapsed the reads into unique sequences, merging closely related sequences to remove PCR and sequencing errors. V, D and J gene segments were assigned by aligning CDR3 sequences to IMGT reference sequences. Each retained sequence needed at least a six-nucleotide match to both a V gene segment and a J gene segment. A rearrangement was called productive if the CDR3 had no stop codons and remained in frame with V and J, and every other rearrangement was called non-productive. Following IMGT convention, CDR3 was defined as the stretch from the second conserved V-encoded cysteine to the conserved J-encoded phenylalanine. The earlier analysis of about 530 of the donors excluded any sequence lacking an unambiguous match to a single V gene segment. An earlier analysis of fewer than 650 of the donors classified V segments as functional when productive rearrangements were above 56.7% and as segregating when the standard deviation between donors was above 5%. A statistical classification framework was built to diagnose cytomegalovirus status from the catalog of TCR beta chain sequences. A later analysis assigned V and J genes by comparing TCR nucleotide sequences with IMGT/GENE-DB human TR gene sequences. A later analysis assigned CDR3 sequences and most-parsimonious VDJ recombination scenarios with the TCRdist pipeline. A later analysis defined each TCR beta chain by its CDR3 amino acid sequence plus V-gene family, and excluded reads lacking a unique V-gene family. To address suspected cross-contamination and a sequencing artifact, a later analysis removed around 600 highly shared, low-generation-probability nucleotide sequences. A later analysis calculated a clonal expansion index for each public chain from normalized within-repertoire ranks of inferred template counts. Generation probabilities in a later analysis came from a VDJ recombination model fitted to out-of-frame rearrangements, and those results were checked against IGoR. In a later analysis, hypergeometric tests were used to score TCR-TCR, TCR-HLA and TCR-CMV co-occurrence, with a repertoire-size bias correction applied to TCR pairs. To estimate false discovery rates, a later analysis permuted the HLA or CMV assignments 20 times. In a later analysis, co-occurring TCRs were grouped using DBSCAN, with TCRdist sequence similarity added in when clustering inside HLA-allele-positive subsets. Repertoires with fewer than 30,000 or more than 120,000 public chains were left out of co-occurrence clustering, as were five repertoires with anomalous nucleotide sharing. TCRdb retrieved this table from immuneACCESS and kept in-frame rearrangements only. Not all clones are present; in checked studies, unresolved V genes account for under half, and no reason is known for the remainder. The DNA gave D and trimming, while V, J and clone size come from that table. This sample is represented by some 84,000 clones; 63% of them were singletons. Approximately 15% of the sample is held by the ten biggest clonotypes.

This sequence uses TRBV28 and TRBJ2-7; 8 central bases correspond to TRBD1. Sequencing was done on a sample of PBMCs. The origin of this receptor is a woman aged 40 to 49 in good health and CMV-seropositive. The CDR3 loop reads CASSGQGLGVYEQYF. The nucleotides are TGTGCCAGCAGTGGACAGGGCTTAGGGGTCTACGAGCAGTACTTC.